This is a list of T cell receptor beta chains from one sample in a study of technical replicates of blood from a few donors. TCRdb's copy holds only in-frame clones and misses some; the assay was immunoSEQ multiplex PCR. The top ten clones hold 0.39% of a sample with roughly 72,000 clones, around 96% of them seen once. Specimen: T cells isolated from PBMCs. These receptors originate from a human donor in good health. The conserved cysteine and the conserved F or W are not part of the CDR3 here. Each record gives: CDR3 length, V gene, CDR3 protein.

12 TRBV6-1 ASRLAGVDHEQY
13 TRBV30 ACDYVGLIGNEQF
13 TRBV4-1 ASTTSGIVYNEQF
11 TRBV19 ASSEGHSYEQY
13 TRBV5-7 ASSSRQGQAYEQY
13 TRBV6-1 ASSDPGLVMYEQY
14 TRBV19 ASSTSTGGSSYEQY
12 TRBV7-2 ASSSSSGSYGYT
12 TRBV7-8 ASSFHSSSYEQY
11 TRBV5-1 ASSQVNEGGYT
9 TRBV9 ASSPNTEAF
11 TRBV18 ASSAQGEAEQY
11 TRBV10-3 AISESGSYEQY
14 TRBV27 ASSLFKGALPLGYT
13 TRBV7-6 ASSLGTALNTEAF
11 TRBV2 ASRQGWSYEQY
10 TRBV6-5 ASSPGLAKQF
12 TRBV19 ASSAVVRGEKLF
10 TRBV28 ASTDPLYGYT
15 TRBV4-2 ASSQVQSGRIADTQY
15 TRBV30 AWIPWEGRQSPPAQY
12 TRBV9 ASSGGHASYEQY
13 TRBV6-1 ASSEVSGRPYGYT
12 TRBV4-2 ASSQPTGRETQY
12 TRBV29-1 SVDTSGSYNEQF
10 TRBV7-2 ASSGDRGPAF
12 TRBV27 ASSFSPRTYEQY
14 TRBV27 ASSAIVGVKTYEQY
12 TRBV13 ASSQSQVSTEAF
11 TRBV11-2 ASSSMRQVGYT
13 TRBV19 ASSPRLAGGREQY
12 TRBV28 ASSYSGRYNEQF
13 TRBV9 ASSRGGSMNTEAF
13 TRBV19 ASFPGAASGNTIY
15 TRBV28 AIRNQIPTQGRTEAF
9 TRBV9 ASSPGLEQF
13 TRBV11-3 ASSLDRGTHNEQF
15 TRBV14 ASRGTGGLYSNQPQH
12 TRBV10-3 AISGTRGLYGYT
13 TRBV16 ASSQSGGRNTEAF
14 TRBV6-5 ASSYDVGRATDTQY
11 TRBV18 ASSPGGRGEAF
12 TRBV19 ASETGFGNQPQH
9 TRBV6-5 ASSPGYGYT
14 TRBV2 ASSLAGASTRDTQY
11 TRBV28 ASRIQGEETQY
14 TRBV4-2 ASSQDFQGENTEAF